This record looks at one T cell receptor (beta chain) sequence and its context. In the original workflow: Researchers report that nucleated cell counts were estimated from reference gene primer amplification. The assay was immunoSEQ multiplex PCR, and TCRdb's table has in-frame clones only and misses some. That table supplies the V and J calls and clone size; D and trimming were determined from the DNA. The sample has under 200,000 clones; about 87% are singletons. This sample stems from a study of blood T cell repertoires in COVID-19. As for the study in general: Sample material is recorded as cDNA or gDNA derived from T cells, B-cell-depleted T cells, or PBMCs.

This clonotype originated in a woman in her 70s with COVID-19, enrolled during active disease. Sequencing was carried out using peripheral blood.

The CDR3 region is CASGRRGAYNEQFF. DNA of the CDR3: TGTGCCAGCGGTCGGCGGGGCGCCTACAATGAGCAGTTCTTC. The V call is TRBV2, the J call TRBJ2-1, with D tentatively TRBD2 (6 bases). The V end lost 8 bases, the J end lost 2 bases, and 13 bases lay between the germline ends. The CDR3 consists of 14 residues. From germline, CDR1 is SNHLY and CDR2 FYNNEI.